Listed here are 27 T cell receptor beta chains from one sample, sequenced in a study of T cell responses to AZD1222 COVID-19 vaccine. Some clones are missing from TCRdb's copy, which holds only in-frame ones; the method was immunoSEQ multiplex PCR. The data hold approximately 140,000 clones, with more than 90% observed a single time. Source: peripheral blood, taken 28 days after the second AZD1222 dose. The receptors come from an adult who received the AZD1222 COVID-19 vaccine.

The chain has TRBV18 and TRBJ2-7; D unclear. Trimming shortened V by 3 bases and J by 4 bases, and 7 bases separated the two germline ends. The CDR3 totals 12 residues. Germline V gene sequence: CDR1 KGHSH, CDR2 LQKENI. CDR3 coding DNA: TGTGCCAGCTCACCCCAAGATTACGAGCAGTACTTC. Translating gives CASSPQDYEQYF.

V and J are TRBV19 and TRBJ2-5, with 9 bases that match TRBD1. The CDR3 totals 16 residues. Germline V gene sequence: CDR1 LNHDA, CDR2 SQIVND (reference sequence). Trimming at V came to 0 bases and at J to 5 bases, leaving 7 bases not matched to a gene. The CDR3: CASSIDLTGGRETQYF. The CDR3 region has the DNA TGTGCCAGTAGTATAGATCTTACAGGGGGCCGTGAGACCCAGTACTTC.

The rearrangement links TRBV3-1 (or the pseudogene TRBV3-2) to TRBJ1-6; D unresolved. Germline CDR1 reads LGHDT; CDR2 reads YNNKEL (reference sequence). This CDR3 spans 12 amino acids. V dropped 1 base and J dropped 7 bases, with 2 bases sitting between them. The CDR3: CASSQGNSPLHF. CDR3 nucleotide sequence: TGTGCCAGCAGCCAAGGCAATTCACCCCTCCACTTT.

V usage is TRBV7-3 and J usage is TRBJ2-5, with 9 bases identical to TRBD2. This CDR3 contains 15 residues. Germline V CDR1 and CDR2: SGHTA, FQGTGA. Germline trimming cut 3 bases from V and 0 bases from J; bases unmatched to any gene: 2. This CDR3 is CASSFSGGNQETQYF. The CDR3 region has the DNA TGTGCCAGCAGCTTTAGCGGGGGAAACCAAGAGACCCAGTACTTC.

The chain recombines TRBV18 with TRBJ2-3; 7 nucleotides agree with TRBD1. Germline CDR1 is KGHSH and CDR2 is LQKENI. The ends lost 2 bases at V and 6 bases at J; junction bases unmatched: 11. The CDR3 contains 16 residues. CDR3 DNA: TGTGCCAGCTCACCAAAGGACAGGATTGAGGTGGATACGCAGTATTTT. Translation gives CASSPKDRIEVDTQYF.

This sequence joins TRBV7-9 and TRBJ1-2; D unclear. The germline CDR1 and CDR2 sequences are SEHNR and FQNEAQ (reference sequence). Trimming cost V 1 base and J 7 bases, with 10 bases left between them. This CDR3 is built from 13 residues. The CDR3 region has the DNA TGTGCCAGCAGCTTAGGGGCAGGAAGTGGCTACACCTTC. Protein: CASSLGAGSGYTF.

This sequence joins TRBV19 and TRBJ2-1; D call uncertain. V lost 7 bases and J lost 10, with 14 bases in between. Germline V gene lookup returns CDR1 LNHDA and CDR2 SQIVND (reference sequence). The CDR3 sequence is 12 residues long. The CDR3 region is CASTNPRSEQFF. CDR3 DNA sequence: TGTGCCAGTACCAACCCCAGGTCCGAGCAGTTCTTC.

Notes on this clone: Other DNA sequences within the sample encode an identical CDR3. The gene calls are TRBV18 and TRBJ1-5, with 9 bases fitting TRBD1. V lost 3 bases to trimming and J lost 5 bases; unmatched junction nucleotides: 2. Germline V gives CDR1 KGHSH, CDR2 LQKENI. The CDR3 has 14 residues. The CDR3 is CASSPGQGDQPQHF. The CDR3 bases are TGTGCCAGCTCACCGGGACAGGGAGATCAGCCCCAGCATTTT.

This chain joins TRBV7-9 and TRBJ1-2; D not resolved. The germline V gene encodes CDR1 SEHNR and CDR2 FQNEAQ (reference sequence). Trimming pared 1 base from V and 7 bases from J, leaving 13 bases between. This CDR3 is 14 amino acids long. The CDR3 DNA reads TGTGCCAGCAGCTTAGTGCCCGGTTCGCCTGGCTACACCTTC. Translating gives CASSLVPGSPGYTF.

This clone was counted only a few times. The chain has TRBV10-2 and TRBJ1-5; D is unresolved. V was shortened by 6 bases and J by 4 bases, with 10 bases between the two germline ends. Germline V gene data show CDR1 as WSHSY and CDR2 as SAAADI. The CDR3 covers 13 residues. CDR3 region: CASRLQTNQPQHF. In DNA, the CDR3 is TGCGCCAGCAGGTTACAGACAAATCAGCCCCAGCATTTT.

The chain uses TRBV7-8 and TRBJ2-7, with a possible D match to TRBD2 (5 bases). There are 16 residues in the CDR3. CDR1 is SGHVS, CDR2 FQNEAQ, per germline. Trimming shortened V by 1 base and J by 3 bases, and 16 bases separated the two germline ends. The DNA of the CDR3 is TGTGCCAGCAGCTTAGGGTCTGGTAACGGAGGCTACGAGCAGTACTTC. As protein: CASSLGSGNGGYEQYF.

The chain recombines TRBV19 with TRBJ2-2; 9 nucleotides align to TRBD1. V shed 7 bases and J 4 bases; nucleotides not matched to a gene: 4. Germline V CDR1 and CDR2: LNHDA, SQIVND (reference sequence). The CDR3 has 14 amino acids. The CDR3 here is CASKTGQGTGELFF. The CDR3 nucleotides read TGTGCCAGTAAAACGGGACAGGGCACCGGGGAGCTGTTTTTT.

The V gene is TRBV30, the J gene TRBJ2-5, with 7 bases identical to TRBD2. After removal of 4 bases from V and 6 bases from J, the junction contained 2 bases not matched to a gene. The CDR3 is made up of 11 amino acids. Germline CDR1 and CDR2: GTSNPN and SVGIG (reference sequence). The CDR3 DNA reads TGTGCCTGGACTAGCGGAAAGACCCAGTACTTC. Its translation: CAWTSGKTQYF.

The chain carries TRBV28 and TRBJ1-6; 7 nucleotides align to TRBD1. The CDR3 contains 12 residues. V gave up 7 bases and J gave up 7 bases; unmatched junction bases: 1. The germline CDR1 and CDR2 sequences are MDHEN and SYDVKM. Written as DNA, the CDR3 is TGTGCCAGCACAGGGGGAAATTCACCCCTCCACTTT. This translates into CASTGGNSPLHF.

The chain carries TRBV23-1 and TRBJ1-2; D may be TRBD1 (5 bases). TRBV23-1 is an ORF; its function is uncertain. V was clipped by 2 bases and J by 5 bases, with 21 bases between them. The CDR3 has 17 residues. The CDR3 reads CASSQNERKGRSYGYTF. The DNA of the CDR3 is TGCGCCAGCAGTCAAAATGAGCGAAAGGGGCGAAGTTATGGCTACACCTTC.

The V call is TRBV5-1, the J call TRBJ2-1; a weak D match, TRBD2 (6 bases). Germline V CDR1 and CDR2: SGHRS, YFSETQ. The CDR3 spans 15 residues. Trimming left V 1 base short and J 3 bases short, with 11 bases between. DNA of the CDR3: TGCGCCAGCAGCTTGCAAGTTAGCGGCTACAATGAGCAGTTCTTC. Its translation is CASSLQVSGYNEQFF.

This chain joins TRBV6-6 and TRBJ2-1, with D perhaps TRBD1 (5 bases). V was clipped by 4 bases and J by 9 bases, with 13 bases between them. Germline CDR1 reads MNHNY; CDR2 reads SVGAGI (reference sequence). CDR3 length: 13 amino acids. DNA for the CDR3: TGTGCCAGCAGTTGGGTACCTAGGGGTGAGCAGTTCTTC. Translation gives CASSWVPRGEQFF.

Only one count was recorded for this clone. This chain joins TRBV9 and TRBJ1-2; D is possibly TRBD1 (6 bases). The CDR3 runs to 13 residues. Germline V CDR1 and CDR2: SGDLS, YYNGEE. Trimming cost V 4 bases and J 5 bases, with 12 bases left between them. The CDR3 coding sequence is TGTGCCAGCAGCAATGGACAGAGTTATGGCTACACCTTC. Encoded protein: CASSNGQSYGYTF.

The rearrangement links TRBV19 to TRBJ1-5; weak D call: TRBD1 (6 bases). CDR1 LNHDA and CDR2 SQIVND come from the germline V gene (reference sequence). V was trimmed by 0 bases and J by 6 bases, leaving 15 bases between them. This CDR3 has 16 amino acids. For the CDR3, the DNA is TGTGCCAGTAGTATAGAGGGACAAAGCCTGACTCAGCCCCAGCATTTT. Its protein product is CASSIEGQSLTQPQHF.

J is TRBJ1-1 and V is TRBV18, with D unclear. The CDR3 spans 15 residues. Germline V gives CDR1 KGHSH, CDR2 LQKENI. Trimming took 3 bases from V and 1 from J, leaving 12 bases between them. The CDR3 here is CASSPQGQTNTEAFF. CDR3 nucleotides: TGTGCCAGCTCACCTCAAGGCCAGACGAACACTGAAGCTTTCTTT.

The rearrangement links TRBV7-9 to TRBJ1-4; D gene unclear. This CDR3 is 13 amino acids long. Trimming removed 5 bases from V and 12 bases from J, with 16 bases in between. CDR1 and CDR2 from the germline V gene are SEHNR and FQNEAQ (reference sequence). CDR3 sequence reads: CASSLQADLELFF. CDR3 DNA sequence: TGTGCCAGCAGCCTCCAAGCAGACTTGGAACTGTTTTTT.

The genes are TRBV7-3 and TRBJ1-2; D not resolved. Germline values: CDR1 SGHTA, CDR2 FQGTGA. Between the trimmed V and J ends, which lost 2 bases and 4 bases, there was a span of 8 bases. The CDR3 runs 13 residues. As DNA, the CDR3 is TGTGCCAGCAGCTTATATCGAGGCTATGGCTACACCTTC. This gives the protein CASSLYRGYGYTF.

V usage is TRBV5-1 and J usage is TRBJ2-1, with 9 positions matching TRBD1. The germline V gene encodes CDR1 SGHRS and CDR2 YFSETQ. This CDR3 has 13 residues. Trimming cost V 4 bases and J 10 bases; bases outside gene matches: 6. CDR3 region: CASSAGQGLEQFF. The CDR3 nucleotides are TGCGCCAGCAGCGCGGGACAGGGTTTAGAGCAGTTCTTC.

In DNA, the CDR3 is TGTGCCACCAGTCGGGGGACAGGGAGGACAGATACGCAGTATTTT. Translated, it gives CATSRGTGRTDTQYF. The chain recombines TRBV24-1 with TRBJ2-3; 9 bases map to TRBD1. Per the germline V gene, CDR1 is KGHDR and CDR2 is SFDVKD. V lost 6 bases to trimming and J lost 3 bases; unmatched junction nucleotides: 6. This CDR3 is built from 15 residues.

The chain joins TRBV5-1 to TRBJ2-7; 10 nucleotides align to TRBD1. J gave up 0 bases and V 0 bases, and 3 bases lay outside the gene matches. CDR3 length: 16 amino acids. Germline V gene sequence: CDR1 SGHRS, CDR2 YFSETQ. The CDR3 nucleotides are TGCGCCAGCAGCTTGGCCCGGACAGGGGGCTCCTACGAGCAGTACTTC. Its protein product is CASSLARTGGSYEQYF.

The J gene is TRBJ1-5, the V gene TRBV2; 8 positions match TRBD1. Trimming took 6 bases from V and 7 from J; bases not matched to a gene: 5. Germline V gene data show CDR1 as SNHLY and CDR2 as FYNNEI. The CDR3 contains 13 residues. CDR3: CASRDREGQPQHF. The CDR3 bases are TGTGCCAGCAGGGACAGGGAGGGCCAGCCCCAGCATTTT.

This sequence joins TRBV28 and TRBJ1-5, with 7 positions matching TRBD1. CDR1 is MDHEN and CDR2 is SYDVKM in the germline V gene. This CDR3 contains 15 residues. The V gene end was trimmed by 4 bases and the J gene end by 7 bases; junction bases not matched to a gene: 10. CDR3 amino acids: CASSSDRSLGQPQHF. CDR3 nucleotides: TGTGCCAGCAGTTCGGACAGGAGTTTGGGGCAGCCCCAGCATTTT.